This T cell receptor beta chain was profiled in a study of vaccination effects on CD4 cells after COVID-19. Measured with immunoSEQ multiplex PCR; TCRdb has only the in-frame clones, and not every one. In the table there are approximately 58,000 clones, about 74% of which are singletons. A 10-day culture period preceded the isolation of CD4+ T cells. The CDR3 spans 14 residues. Germline-derived CDR1 and CDR2 are SGDLS and YYNGEE. V was clipped by 2 bases and J by 8 bases; unmatched bases: 3. Study conclusions and caveats: Marked clonal contraction was seen in infection- and vaccine-induced clones late after vaccination.

This clone was recorded a few times. Its antigen is still unknown. V usage is TRBV9 and J usage is TRBJ1-6, with TRBD1 matching over 8 bases. Sequencing was performed on CD4+ T cells from PBMCs cultured without peptide, taken before COVID-19 vaccination. The sequence was collected from a human donor who received a COVID-19 vaccine. CDR3 nucleotides: TGTGCCAGCAGCGTGGAGACAGGGGATTCACCCCTCCACTTT. Protein: CASSVETGDSPLHF.